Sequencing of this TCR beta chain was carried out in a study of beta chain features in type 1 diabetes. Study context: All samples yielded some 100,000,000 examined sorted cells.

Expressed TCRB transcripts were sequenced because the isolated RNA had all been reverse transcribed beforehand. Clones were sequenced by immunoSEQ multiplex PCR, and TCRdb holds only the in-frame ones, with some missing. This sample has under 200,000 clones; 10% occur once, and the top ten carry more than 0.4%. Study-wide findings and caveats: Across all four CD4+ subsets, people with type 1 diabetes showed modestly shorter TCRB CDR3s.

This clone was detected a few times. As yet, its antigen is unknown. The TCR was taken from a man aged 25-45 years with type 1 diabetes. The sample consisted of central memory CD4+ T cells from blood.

CDR3 protein: CASSPAGTGRETQYF. The CDR3 nucleotides read TGTGCCAGCAGCCCGGCCGGGACAGGACGAGAGACCCAGTACTTC. This chain joins TRBV7-6 and TRBJ2-5; 8 bases agree with TRBD1. The CDR3 runs to 15 residues. The trim removed 5 bases at V and 4 bases at J, leaving 9 bases unmatched. CDR1 SGHVS and CDR2 FNYEAQ come from the germline V gene.